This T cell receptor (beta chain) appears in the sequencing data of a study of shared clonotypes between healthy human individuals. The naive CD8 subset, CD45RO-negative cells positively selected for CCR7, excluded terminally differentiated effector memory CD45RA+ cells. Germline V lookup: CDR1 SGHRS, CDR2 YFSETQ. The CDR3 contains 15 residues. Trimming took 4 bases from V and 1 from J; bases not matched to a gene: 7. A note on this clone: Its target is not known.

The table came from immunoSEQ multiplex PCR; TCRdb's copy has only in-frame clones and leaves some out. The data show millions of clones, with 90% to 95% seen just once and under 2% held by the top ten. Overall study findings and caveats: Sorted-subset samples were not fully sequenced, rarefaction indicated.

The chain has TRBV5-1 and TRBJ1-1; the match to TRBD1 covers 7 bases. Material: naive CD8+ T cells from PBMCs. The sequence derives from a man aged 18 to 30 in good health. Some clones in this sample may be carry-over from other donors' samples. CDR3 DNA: TGCGCCAGCAGCACCCGGACAGGAGAGAACACTGAAGCTTTCTTT. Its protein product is CASSTRTGENTEAFF. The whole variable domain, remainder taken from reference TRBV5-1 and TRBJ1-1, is KAGVTQTPRYLIKTRGQQVTLSCSPISGHRSVSWYQQTPGQGLQFLFEYFSETQRNKGNFPGRFSGRQFSNSRSEMNVSTLELGDSALYLCASSTRTGENTEAFFGQGTRLTVV.